This TCR beta chain comes out of a study of CD8+CD57+ T cells in acquired aplastic anemia. The overall study: The mean DNA yield obtained from sorted CD4+ and CD8+ cells came to 3 to 3.5 ug. CD4+ cell libraries from healthy donors averaged around 9.8 million reads.

Study conclusions and caveats: The same twenty-nine CD8+ CDR3 sequences occurred in patients and in controls. Statistical testing detected no significant gap in CD8+ Simpson's diversity between patients and controls.

The study profiled TCR beta VDJ and CDR3 using genomic DNA as template. TCRdb redid the calling of the reads with MiXCR, one entry per CDR3 protein. The sample lists about 220,000 distinct CDR3 sequences; 30% to 40% were seen once. About this clonotype itself: Its antigen is unknown.

V lost 0 bases, J lost 4 bases, and 12 bases lay in between. CDR3 length: 15 amino acids. Germline CDR1 is SGHRS and CDR2 is YFSETQ. This clonotype originated in a human donor in good health, serving as a control. V usage is TRBV5-1 and J usage is TRBJ2-3, with D hard to call. Sequencing was carried out using sorted CD4+, CD8+, or CD8+CD57+ T cells (not recorded which) from PBMCs. CDR3 loop: CASSLDPGSADTQYF. The DNA for the CDR3 is TGCGCCAGCAGCTTGGACCCAGGATCGGCAGATACGCAGTATTTT.